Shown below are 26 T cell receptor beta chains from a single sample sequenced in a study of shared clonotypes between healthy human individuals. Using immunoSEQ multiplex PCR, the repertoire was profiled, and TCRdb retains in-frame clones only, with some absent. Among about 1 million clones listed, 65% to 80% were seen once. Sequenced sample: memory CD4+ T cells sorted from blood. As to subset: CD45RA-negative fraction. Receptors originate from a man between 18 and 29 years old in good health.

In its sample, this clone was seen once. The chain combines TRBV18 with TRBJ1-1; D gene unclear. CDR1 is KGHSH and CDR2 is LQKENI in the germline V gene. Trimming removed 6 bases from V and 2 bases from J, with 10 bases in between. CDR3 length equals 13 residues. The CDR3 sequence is CASSVADNTEAFF. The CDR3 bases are TGTGCCAGCTCGGTCGCCGACAACACTGAAGCTTTCTTT.

CDR3 amino acids: CAITSTGVYGEQYF. The CDR3 nucleotides read TGTGCCATCACCTCGACAGGGGTTTATGGCGAGCAGTACTTC. This chain connects TRBV10-3 to TRBJ2-7, with TRBD1 matching over 8 bases. CDR3 size: 14 residues. CDR1 and CDR2 from the germline V gene are ENHRY and SYGVKD. With V trimmed by 7 bases and J by 6 bases, 11 bases remained unmatched.

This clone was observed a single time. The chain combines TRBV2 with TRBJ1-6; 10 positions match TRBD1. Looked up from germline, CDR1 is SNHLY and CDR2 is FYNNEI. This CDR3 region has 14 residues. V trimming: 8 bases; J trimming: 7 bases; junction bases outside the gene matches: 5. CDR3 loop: CASFPGQGNSPLHF. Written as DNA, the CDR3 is TGTGCCAGCTTCCCGGGACAGGGGAATTCACCCCTCCACTTT.

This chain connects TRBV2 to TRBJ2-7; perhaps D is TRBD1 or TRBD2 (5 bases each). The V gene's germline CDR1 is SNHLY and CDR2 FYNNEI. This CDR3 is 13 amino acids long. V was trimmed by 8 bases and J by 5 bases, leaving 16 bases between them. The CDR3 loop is CASHSGTSHEQYF. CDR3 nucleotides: TGTGCCAGCCACTCCGGGACGTCCCACGAGCAGTACTTC.

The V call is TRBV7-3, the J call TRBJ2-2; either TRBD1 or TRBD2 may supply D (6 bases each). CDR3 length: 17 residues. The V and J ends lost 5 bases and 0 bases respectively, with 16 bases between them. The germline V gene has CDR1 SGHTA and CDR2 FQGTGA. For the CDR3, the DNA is TGTGCCAGCAGCCTGTCTCGGGGGCAAGCGAACACCGGGGAGCTGTTTTTT. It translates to CASSLSRGQANTGELFF.

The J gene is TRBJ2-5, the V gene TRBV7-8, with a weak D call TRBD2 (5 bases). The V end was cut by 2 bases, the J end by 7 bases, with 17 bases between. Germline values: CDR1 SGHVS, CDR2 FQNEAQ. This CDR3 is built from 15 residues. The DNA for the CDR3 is TGTGCCAGCAGCTTAAGTGAGCAACTAGGGCCGACCCAGTACTTC. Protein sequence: CASSLSEQLGPTQYF.

The CDR3 spells CASSFSGGNQPQHF. CDR3 nucleotides: TGCGCCAGCAGCTTTTCAGGGGGCAATCAGCCCCAGCATTTT. V gene TRBV5-1 combines with J gene TRBJ1-5; tentative D call: TRBD1 (6 bases). In germline, CDR1 is SGHRS, CDR2 YFSETQ. V lost 2 bases, J lost 2 bases, and 8 bases lay in between. The CDR3 totals 14 residues.

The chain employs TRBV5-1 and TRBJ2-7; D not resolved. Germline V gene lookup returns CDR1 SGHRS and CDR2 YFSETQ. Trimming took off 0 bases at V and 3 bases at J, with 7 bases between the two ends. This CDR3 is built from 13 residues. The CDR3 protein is CASSLGHFYEQYF. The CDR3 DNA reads TGCGCCAGCAGCTTGGGGCACTTCTACGAGCAGTACTTC. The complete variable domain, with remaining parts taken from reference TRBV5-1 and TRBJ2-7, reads KAGVTQTPRYLIKTRGQQVTLSCSPISGHRSVSWYQQTPGQGLQFLFEYFSETQRNKGNFPGRFSGRQFSNSRSEMNVSTLELGDSALYLCASSLGHFYEQYFGPGTRLTVT.

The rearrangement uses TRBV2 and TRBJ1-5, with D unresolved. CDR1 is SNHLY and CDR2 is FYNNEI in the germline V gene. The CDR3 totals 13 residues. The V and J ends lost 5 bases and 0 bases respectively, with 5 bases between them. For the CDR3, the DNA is TGTGCCAGCAGTCTGACTAGCAATCAGCCCCAGCATTTT. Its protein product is CASSLTSNQPQHF.

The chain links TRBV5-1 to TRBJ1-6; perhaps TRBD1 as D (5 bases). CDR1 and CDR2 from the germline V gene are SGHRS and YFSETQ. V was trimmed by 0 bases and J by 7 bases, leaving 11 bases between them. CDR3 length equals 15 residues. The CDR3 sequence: CASSLDGGWNSPLHF. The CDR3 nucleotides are TGCGCCAGCAGCTTGGATGGGGGGTGGAATTCACCCCTCCACTTT.

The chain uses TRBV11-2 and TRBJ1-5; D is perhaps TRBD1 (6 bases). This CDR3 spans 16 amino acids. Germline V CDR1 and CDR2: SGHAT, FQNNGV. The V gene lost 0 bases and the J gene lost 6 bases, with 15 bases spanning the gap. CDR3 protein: CASSLDDSGAGQPQHF. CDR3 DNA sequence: TGTGCCAGCAGCTTAGATGATTCAGGGGCCGGTCAGCCCCAGCATTTT.

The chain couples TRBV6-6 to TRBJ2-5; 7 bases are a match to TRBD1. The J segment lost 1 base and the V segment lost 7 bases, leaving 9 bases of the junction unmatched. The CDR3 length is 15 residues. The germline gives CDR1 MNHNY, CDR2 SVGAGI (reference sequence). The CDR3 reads CASTSPTGAQETQYF. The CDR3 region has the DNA TGTGCCAGCACCAGTCCCACAGGGGCCCAAGAGACCCAGTACTTC.

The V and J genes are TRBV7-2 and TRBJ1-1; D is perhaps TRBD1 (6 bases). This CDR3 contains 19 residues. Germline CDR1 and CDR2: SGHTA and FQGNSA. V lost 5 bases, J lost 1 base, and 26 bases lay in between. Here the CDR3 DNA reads TGTGCCAGCAGCCTTAAAACGGGGGCGACATATAATCGGAACACTGAAGCTTTCTTT. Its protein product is CASSLKTGATYNRNTEAFF.

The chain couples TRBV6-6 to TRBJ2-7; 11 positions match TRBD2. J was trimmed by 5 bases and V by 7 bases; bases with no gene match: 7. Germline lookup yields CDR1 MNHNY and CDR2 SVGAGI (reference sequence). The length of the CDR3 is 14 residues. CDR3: CASNLAGGLNEQYF. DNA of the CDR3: TGTGCCAGCAATCTAGCGGGGGGACTGAACGAGCAGTACTTC.

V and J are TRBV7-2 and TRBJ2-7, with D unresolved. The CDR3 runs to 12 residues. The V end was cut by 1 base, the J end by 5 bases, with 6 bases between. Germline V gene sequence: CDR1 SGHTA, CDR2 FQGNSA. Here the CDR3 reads CASSLVNHEQYF. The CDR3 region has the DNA TGTGCCAGCAGCTTAGTTAACCACGAGCAGTACTTC. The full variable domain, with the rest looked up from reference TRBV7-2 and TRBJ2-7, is GAGVSQSPSNKVTEKGKDVELRCDPISGHTALYWYRQSLGQGLEFLIYFQGNSAPDKSGLPSDRFSAERTGGSVSTLTIQRTQQEDSAVYLCASSLVNHEQYFGPGTRLTVT.

The CDR3 loop reads CAWTLGQGFADTQYF. CDR3 bases: TGTGCCTGGACTCTGGGACAGGGATTCGCAGATACGCAGTATTTT. J is TRBJ2-3 and V is TRBV30, with TRBD1 matching over 9 bases. The CDR3 is made up of 15 amino acids. The trim removed 4 bases at V and 4 bases at J, leaving 9 bases unmatched. CDR1 GTSNPN and CDR2 SVGIG come from the germline V gene (reference sequence).

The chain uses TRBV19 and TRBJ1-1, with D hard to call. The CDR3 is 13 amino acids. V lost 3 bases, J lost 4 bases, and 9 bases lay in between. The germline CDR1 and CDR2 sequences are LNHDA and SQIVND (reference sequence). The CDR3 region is CASSIQEFTEAFF. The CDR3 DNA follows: TGTGCCAGTAGTATTCAGGAGTTCACTGAAGCTTTCTTT.

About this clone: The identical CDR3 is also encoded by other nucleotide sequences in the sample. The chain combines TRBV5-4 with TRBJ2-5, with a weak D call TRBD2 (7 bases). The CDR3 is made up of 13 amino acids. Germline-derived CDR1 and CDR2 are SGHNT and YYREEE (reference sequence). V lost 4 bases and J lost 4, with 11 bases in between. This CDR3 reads CASSGGGRETQYF. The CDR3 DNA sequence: TGTGCCAGCAGCGGGGGGGGCCGAGAGACCCAGTACTTC.

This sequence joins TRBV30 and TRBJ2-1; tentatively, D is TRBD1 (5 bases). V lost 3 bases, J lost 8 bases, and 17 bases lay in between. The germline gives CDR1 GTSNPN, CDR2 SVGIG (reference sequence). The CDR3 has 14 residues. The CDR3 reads CAWRKGQGFHEQFF. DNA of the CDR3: TGTGCCTGGAGAAAGGGGCAGGGCTTCCATGAGCAGTTCTTC.

The CDR3 protein is CASSSGGGNTIYF. The CDR3 DNA reads TGTGCCAGCAGTTCAGGGGGCGGAAACACCATATATTTT. V and J are TRBV6-6 and TRBJ1-3; 8 bases agree with TRBD1. After removal of 4 bases from V and 4 bases from J, the junction contained 0 bases not matched to a gene. Germline-derived CDR1 and CDR2 are MNHNY and SVGAGI (reference sequence). This CDR3 is 13 amino acids long.

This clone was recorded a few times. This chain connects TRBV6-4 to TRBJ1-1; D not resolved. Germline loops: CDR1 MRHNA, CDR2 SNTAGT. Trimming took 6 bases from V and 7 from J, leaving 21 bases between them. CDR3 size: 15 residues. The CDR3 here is CASRPFGSGMSEAFF. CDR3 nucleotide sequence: TGTGCCAGCAGACCCTTCGGGTCCGGGATGAGTGAAGCTTTCTTT.

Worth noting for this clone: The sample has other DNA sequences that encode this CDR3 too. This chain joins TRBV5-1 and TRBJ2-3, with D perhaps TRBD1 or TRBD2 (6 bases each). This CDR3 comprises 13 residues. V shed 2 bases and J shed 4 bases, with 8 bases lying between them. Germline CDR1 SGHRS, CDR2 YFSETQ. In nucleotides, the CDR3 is TGCGCCAGCAGCTTCCGGGGGCCAGATACGCAGTATTTT. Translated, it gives CASSFRGPDTQYF.

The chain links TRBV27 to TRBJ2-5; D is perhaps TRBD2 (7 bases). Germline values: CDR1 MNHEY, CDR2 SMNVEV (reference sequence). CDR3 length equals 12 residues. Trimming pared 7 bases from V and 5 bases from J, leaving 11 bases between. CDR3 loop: CASNGGLETQYF. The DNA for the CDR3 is TGTGCCAGCAACGGGGGGCTGGAGACCCAGTACTTC.

Here the CDR3 reads CASSALAGGGGELFF. CDR3 DNA sequence: TGTGCCAGCTCCGCCCTAGCGGGAGGGGGCGGGGAGCTGTTTTTT. The V gene is TRBV7-2, the J gene TRBJ2-2; 12 nucleotides line up with TRBD2. The germline V gene encodes CDR1 SGHTA and CDR2 FQGNSA. J gave up 7 bases and V 8 bases, and 8 bases lay outside the gene matches. The CDR3 consists of 15 residues.

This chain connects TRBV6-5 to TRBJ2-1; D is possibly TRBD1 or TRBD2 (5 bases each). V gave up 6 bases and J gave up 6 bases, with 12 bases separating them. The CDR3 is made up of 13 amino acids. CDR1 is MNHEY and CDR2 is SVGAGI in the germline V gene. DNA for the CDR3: TGTGCCAGCAGAGGGGTTCGGGGCAATGAGCAGTTCTTC. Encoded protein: CASRGVRGNEQFF.

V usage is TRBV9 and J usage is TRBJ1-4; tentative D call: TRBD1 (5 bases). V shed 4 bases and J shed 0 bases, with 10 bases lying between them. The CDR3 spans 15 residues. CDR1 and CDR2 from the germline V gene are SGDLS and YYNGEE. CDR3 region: CASSLGDATNEKLFF. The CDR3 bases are TGTGCCAGCAGCCTAGGGGATGCAACTAATGAAAAACTGTTTTTT.